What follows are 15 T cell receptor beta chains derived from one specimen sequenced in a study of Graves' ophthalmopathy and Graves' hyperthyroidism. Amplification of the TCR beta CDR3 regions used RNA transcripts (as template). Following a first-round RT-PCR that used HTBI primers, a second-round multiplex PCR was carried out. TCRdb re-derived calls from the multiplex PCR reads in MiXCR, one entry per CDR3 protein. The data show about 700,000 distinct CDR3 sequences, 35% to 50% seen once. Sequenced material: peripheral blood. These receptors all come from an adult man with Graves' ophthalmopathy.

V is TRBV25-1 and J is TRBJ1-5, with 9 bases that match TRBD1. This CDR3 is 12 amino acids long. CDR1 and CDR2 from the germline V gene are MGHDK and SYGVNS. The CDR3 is CADRGVNQPQHF. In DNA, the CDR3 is TGTGCGGACAGGGGAGTGAATCAGCCCCAGCATTTT.

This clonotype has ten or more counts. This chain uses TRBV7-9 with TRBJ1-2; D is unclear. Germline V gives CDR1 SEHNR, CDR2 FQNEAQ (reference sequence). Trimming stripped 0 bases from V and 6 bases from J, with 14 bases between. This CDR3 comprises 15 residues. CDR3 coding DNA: TGTGCCAGCAGCTTAGCCCGAGGGATTGCGGATGGCTACACCTTC. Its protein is CASSLARGIADGYTF.

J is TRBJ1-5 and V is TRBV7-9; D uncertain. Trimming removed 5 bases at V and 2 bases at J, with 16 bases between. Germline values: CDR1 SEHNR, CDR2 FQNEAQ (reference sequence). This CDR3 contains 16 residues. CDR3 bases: TGTGCCAGCAGCCAAGATCTACGTGGGCGCAATCAGCCCCAGCATTTT. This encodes CASSQDLRGRNQPQHF.

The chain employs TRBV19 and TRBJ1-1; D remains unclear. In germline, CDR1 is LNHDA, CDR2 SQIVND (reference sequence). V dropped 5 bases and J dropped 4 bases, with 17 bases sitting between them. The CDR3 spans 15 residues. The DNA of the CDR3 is TGTGCCAGTAGTCTGCCGGGAAGACTTCGCACTGAAGCTTTCTTT. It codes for CASSLPGRLRTEAFF.

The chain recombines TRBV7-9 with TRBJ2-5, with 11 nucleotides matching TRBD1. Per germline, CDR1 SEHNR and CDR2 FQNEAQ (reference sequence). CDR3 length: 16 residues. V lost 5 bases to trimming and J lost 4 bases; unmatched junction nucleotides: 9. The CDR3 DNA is TGTGCCAGCAGCACGACCTCCGGGACAGGGGGAGAGACCCAGTACTTC. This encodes CASSTTSGTGGETQYF.

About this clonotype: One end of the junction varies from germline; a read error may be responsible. The chain's CDR3 is CASSYNRAISGNTIYF. CDR3 sequence (DNA): TGTGCCAGCAGTTACAACAGGGCGATCTCTGGAAACACCATATATTTT. The gene calls are TRBV10-3 and TRBJ1-3; D may be TRBD1 (6 bases). This CDR3 has 16 amino acids. CDR1 is ENHRY, CDR2 SYGVKD, per germline.

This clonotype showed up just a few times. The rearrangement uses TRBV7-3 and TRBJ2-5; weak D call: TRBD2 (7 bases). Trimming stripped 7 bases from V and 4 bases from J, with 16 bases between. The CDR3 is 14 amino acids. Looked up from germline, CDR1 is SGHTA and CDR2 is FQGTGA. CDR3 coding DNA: TGTGCCAGCAATAACGGGGGGCTAGCAGAGACCCAGTACTTC. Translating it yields CASNNGGLAETQYF.

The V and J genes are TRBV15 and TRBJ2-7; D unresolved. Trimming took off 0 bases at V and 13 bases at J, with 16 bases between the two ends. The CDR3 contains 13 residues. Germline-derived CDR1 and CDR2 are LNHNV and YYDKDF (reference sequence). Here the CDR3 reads CATSRESDPRRYF. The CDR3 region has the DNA TGTGCCACCAGCAGAGAGTCAGACCCTCGGCGCTACTTC.

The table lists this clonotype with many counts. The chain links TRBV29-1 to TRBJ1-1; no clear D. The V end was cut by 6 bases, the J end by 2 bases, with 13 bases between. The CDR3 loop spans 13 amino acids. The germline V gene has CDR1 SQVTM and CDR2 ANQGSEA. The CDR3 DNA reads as TGCAGCGTGCCCCTTGAGGGCAACACTGAAGCTTTCTTT. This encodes CSVPLEGNTEAFF.

DNA of the CDR3: TGCAGCGTTGAAGATCAGTTAGGGGTGGATGCTTTCTTT. It is translated as CSVEDQLGVDAFF. The rearrangement joins TRBV29-1 to TRBJ1-1; D is possibly TRBD1 (5 bases). CDR3 length: 13 residues. Germline V lookup: CDR1 SQVTM, CDR2 ANQGSEA. With 0 bases removed from V and 11 bases from J, the gap between germline ends came to 16 bases.

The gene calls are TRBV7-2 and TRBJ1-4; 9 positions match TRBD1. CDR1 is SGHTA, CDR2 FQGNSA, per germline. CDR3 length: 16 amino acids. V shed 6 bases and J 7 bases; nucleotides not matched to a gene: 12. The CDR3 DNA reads TGTGCCAGCAGAAAAAGGACAGGGGCCCGGCGTGAAAAACTGTTTTTT. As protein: CASRKRTGARREKLFF.

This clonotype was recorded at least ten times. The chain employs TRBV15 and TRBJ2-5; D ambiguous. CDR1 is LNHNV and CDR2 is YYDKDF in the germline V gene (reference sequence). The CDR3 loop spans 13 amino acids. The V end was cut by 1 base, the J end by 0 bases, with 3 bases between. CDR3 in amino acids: CATSRGYQETQYF. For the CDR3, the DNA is TGTGCCACCAGCAGAGGATACCAAGAGACCCAGTACTTC.

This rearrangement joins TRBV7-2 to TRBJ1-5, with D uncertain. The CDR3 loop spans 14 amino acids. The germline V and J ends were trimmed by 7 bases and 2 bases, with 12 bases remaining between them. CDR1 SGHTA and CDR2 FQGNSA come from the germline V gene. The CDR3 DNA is TGTGCCAGCAATAAGTTGACCGGCAATCAGCCCCAGCATTTT. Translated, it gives CASNKLTGNQPQHF.

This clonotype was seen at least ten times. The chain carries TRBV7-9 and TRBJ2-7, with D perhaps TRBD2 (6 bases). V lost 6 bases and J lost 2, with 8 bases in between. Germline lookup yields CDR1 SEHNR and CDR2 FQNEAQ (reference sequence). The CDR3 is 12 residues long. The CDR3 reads CASSPGAYEQYF. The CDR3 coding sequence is TGTGCCAGCAGTCCGGGAGCCTACGAGCAGTACTTC.

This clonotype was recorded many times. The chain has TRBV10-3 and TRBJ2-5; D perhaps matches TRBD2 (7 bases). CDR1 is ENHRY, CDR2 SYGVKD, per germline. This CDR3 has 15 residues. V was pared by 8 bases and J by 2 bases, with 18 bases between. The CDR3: CAIGSQGGGQETQYF. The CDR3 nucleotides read TGTGCCATCGGATCACAGGGAGGGGGACAAGAGACCCAGTACTTC.